This T cell receptor (beta chain) emerged from a study of T cell repertoires in cytomegalovirus infection. Across the study: Both recently identified HLA-C-restricted and well-studied HLA-B-restricted CMV epitopes were used in the study. Matching HLA type and CMV infection were both indicated by public TCR beta signatures.

CDR3 length: 14 amino acids. Per germline, CDR1 LGHNA and CDR2 YNFKEQ. With 1 base removed from V and 8 bases from J, the gap between germline ends came to 11 bases. TCRdb processed the reads anew with MiXCR; each CDR3 protein has one entry. The data show approximately 990,000 distinct CDR3 sequences, approximately 31% seen once. Overall study results and limits: Across the ex vivo response, the dominant clonotypes were HLA-C-restricted CMV-specific TCR beta clonotypes.

As for this clonotype: Its antigen is not known.

The chain combines TRBV4-2 with TRBJ2-2; D is ambiguous. The receptor comes from a human donor in good health (CMV status not recorded). Some clones in this sample may be carry-over from other donors' samples. The sample here was cultured CD8+ T cells from PBMCs, taken from culture after CMV antigen stimulation. CDR3 in amino acids: CASSQGTPSGELFF. CDR3 coding DNA: TGTGCCAGCAGCCAAGGCACTCCCTCGGGGGAGCTGTTTTTT.